The clone carrying this T cell receptor beta chain was counted ten times or more. This sample stems from a study of metastatic and nonmetastatic thyroid tumors. Study as a whole: Malignant thyroid and benign thyroid patients provided blood and tumor or nodule tissue whose repertoires were compared.

TCRdb recomputed clones from the PCR reads via MiXCR. The data hold roughly 23,000 clones, with around a fifth observed a single time. V was clipped by 5 bases and J by 4 bases; unmatched bases: 5. The CDR3 is 14 amino acids. CDR1 is SGHKS and CDR2 is YYEKEE in the germline V gene (reference sequence). No patient had received any treatment before thyroid surgery. This sequence originates from a male donor with papillary thyroid cancer or a benign thyroid nodule (not recorded which). Some clones in this sample may be carry-over from other donors' samples. Sequences were obtained from blood. The gene calls are TRBV5-5 and TRBJ1-1; 10 bases align to TRBD1. The CDR3 DNA reads as TGTGCCAGCAGATGGGACAGGGGTGGCACTGAAGCTTTCTTT. It translates to CASRWDRGGTEAFF. The variable domain in full, completed from reference TRBV5-5 and TRBJ1-1, reads DAGVTQSPTHLIKTRGQQVTLRCSPISGHKSVSWYQQVLGQGPQFIFQYYEKEERGRGNFPDRFSARQFPNYSSELNVNALLLGDSALYLCASRWDRGGTEAFFGQGTRLTVV.